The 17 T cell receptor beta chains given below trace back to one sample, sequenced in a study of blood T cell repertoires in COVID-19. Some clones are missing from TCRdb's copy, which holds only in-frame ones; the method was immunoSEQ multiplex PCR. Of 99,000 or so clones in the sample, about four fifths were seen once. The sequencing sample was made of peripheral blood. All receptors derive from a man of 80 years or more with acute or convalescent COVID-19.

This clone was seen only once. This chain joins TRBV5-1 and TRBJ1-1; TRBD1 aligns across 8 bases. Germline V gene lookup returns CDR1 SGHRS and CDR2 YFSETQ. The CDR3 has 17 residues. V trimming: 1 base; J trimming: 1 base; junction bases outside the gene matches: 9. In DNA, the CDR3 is TGCGCCAGCAGCTTGCTTGGACAGGGAAGTGGGAACACTGAAGCTTTCTTT. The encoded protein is CASSLLGQGSGNTEAFF.

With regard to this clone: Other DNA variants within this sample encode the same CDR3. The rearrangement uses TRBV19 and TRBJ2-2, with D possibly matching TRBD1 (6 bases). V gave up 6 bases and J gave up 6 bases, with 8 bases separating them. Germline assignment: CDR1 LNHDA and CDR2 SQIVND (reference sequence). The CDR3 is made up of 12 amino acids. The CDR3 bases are TGTGCCAGTAGCCCAGGGGCCGGGGAGCTGTTTTTT. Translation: CASSPGAGELFF.

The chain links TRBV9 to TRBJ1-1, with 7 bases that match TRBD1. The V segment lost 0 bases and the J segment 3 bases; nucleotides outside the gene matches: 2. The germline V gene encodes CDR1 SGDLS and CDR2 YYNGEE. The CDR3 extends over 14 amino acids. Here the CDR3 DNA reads TGTGCCAGCAGCGTAGACAGGGGTGACACTGAAGCTTTCTTT. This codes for CASSVDRGDTEAFF.

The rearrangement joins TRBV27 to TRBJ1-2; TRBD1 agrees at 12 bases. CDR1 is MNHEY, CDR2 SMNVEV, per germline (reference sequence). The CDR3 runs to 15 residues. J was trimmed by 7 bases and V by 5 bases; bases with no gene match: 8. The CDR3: CASSPGDRGHSGYTF. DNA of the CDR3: TGTGCCAGCAGTCCGGGGGACAGGGGGCATAGTGGCTACACCTTC.

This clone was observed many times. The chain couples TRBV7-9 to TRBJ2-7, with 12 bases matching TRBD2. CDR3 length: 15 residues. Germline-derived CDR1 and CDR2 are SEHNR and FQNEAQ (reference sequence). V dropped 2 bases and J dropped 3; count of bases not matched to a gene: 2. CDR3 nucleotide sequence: TGTGCCAGCAGCTTATGGACTAGCGGGGACTACGAGCAGTACTTC. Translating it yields CASSLWTSGDYEQYF.

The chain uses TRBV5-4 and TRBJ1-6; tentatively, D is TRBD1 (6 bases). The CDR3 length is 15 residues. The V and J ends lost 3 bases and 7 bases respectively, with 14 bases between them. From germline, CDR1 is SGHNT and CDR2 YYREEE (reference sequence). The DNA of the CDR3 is TGTGCCAGCAGCTCTACGGGACAACTAAATTCACCCCTCCACTTT. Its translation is CASSSTGQLNSPLHF.

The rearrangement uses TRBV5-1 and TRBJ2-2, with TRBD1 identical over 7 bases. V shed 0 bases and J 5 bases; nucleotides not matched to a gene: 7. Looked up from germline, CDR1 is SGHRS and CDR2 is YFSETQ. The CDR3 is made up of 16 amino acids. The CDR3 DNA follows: TGCGCCAGCAGCTTGGCCGCGACAGGGTTAACCGGGGAGCTGTTTTTT. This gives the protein CASSLAATGLTGELFF.

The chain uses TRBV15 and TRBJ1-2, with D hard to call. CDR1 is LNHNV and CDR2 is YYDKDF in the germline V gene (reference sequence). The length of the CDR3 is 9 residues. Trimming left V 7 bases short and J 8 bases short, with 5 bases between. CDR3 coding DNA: TGTGCCACCATGGGCGGCTACACCTTC. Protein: CATMGGYTF.

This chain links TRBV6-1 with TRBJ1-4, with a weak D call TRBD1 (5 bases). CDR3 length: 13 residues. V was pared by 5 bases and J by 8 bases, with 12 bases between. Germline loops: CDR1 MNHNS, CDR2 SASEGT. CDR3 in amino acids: CASSPLRTEKLFF. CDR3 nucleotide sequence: TGTGCCAGCAGTCCCCTTCGGACAGAAAAACTGTTTTTT.

CDR3 nucleotide sequence: TGTGCCAGCAGCCGCGAGGCGGTTAGCACAGATACGCAGTATTTT. It encodes CASSREAVSTDTQYF. This chain links TRBV7-3 with TRBJ2-3; D is unclear. The germline gives CDR1 SGHTA, CDR2 FQGTGA. The V end lost 5 bases, the J end lost 0 bases, and 12 bases lay between the germline ends. The CDR3 loop spans 15 amino acids.

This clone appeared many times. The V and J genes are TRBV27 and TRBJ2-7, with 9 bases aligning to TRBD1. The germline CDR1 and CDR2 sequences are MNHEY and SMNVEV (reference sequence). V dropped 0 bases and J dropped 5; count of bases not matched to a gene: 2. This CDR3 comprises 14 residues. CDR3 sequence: CASSLSRTGDEQYF. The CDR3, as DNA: TGTGCCAGCAGTTTATCGAGGACAGGGGACGAGCAGTACTTC.

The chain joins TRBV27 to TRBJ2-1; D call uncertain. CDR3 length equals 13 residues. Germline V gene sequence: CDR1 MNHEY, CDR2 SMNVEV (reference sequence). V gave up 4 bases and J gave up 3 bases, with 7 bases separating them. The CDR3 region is CASSSFLYNEQFF. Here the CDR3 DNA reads TGTGCCAGCAGTTCCTTCCTCTACAATGAGCAGTTCTTC.

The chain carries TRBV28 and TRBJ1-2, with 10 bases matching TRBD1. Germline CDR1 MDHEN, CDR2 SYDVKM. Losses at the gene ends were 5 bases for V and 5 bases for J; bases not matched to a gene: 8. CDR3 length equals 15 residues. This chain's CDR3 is CASSTRTGGNYGYTF. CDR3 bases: TGTGCCAGCAGTACCAGGACAGGGGGAAATTATGGCTACACCTTC.

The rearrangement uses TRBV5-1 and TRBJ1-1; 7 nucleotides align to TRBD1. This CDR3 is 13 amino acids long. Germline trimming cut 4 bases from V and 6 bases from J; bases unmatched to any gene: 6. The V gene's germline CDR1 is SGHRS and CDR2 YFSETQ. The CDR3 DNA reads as TGCGCCAGCAGCCGTGGACAGGCCTCTGAAGCTTTCTTT. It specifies CASSRGQASEAFF.

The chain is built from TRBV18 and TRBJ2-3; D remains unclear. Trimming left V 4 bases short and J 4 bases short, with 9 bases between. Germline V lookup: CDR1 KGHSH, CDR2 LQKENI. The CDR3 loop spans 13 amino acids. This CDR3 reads CASSLEEADTQYF. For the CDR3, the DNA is TGTGCCAGCTCACTGGAAGAGGCAGATACGCAGTATTTT. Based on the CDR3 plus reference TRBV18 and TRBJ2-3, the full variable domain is NAGVMQNPRHLVRRRGQEARLRCSPMKGHSHVYWYRQLPEEGLKFMVYLQKENIIDESGMPKERFSAEFPKEGPSILRIQQVVRGDSAAYFCASSLEEADTQYFGPGTRLTVL.

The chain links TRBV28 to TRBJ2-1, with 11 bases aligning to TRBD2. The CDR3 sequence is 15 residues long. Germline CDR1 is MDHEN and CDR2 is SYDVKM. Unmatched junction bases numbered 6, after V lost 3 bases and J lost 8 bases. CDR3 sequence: CASSFTSGGVHEQFF. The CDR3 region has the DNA TGTGCCAGCAGTTTCACTAGCGGGGGAGTCCATGAGCAGTTCTTC. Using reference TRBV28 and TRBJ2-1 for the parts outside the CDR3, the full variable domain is DVKVTQSSRYLVKRTGEKVFLECVQDMDHENMFWYRQDPGLGLRLIYFSYDVKMKEKGDIPEGYSVSREKKERFSLILESASTNQTSMYLCASSFTSGGVHEQFFGPGTRLTVL.

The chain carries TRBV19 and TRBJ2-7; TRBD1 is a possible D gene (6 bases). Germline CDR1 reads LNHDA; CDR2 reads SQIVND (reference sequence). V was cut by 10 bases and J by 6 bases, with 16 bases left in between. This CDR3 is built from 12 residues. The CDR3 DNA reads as TGTGCCACCAAAGCCCAGGGGTCCGAGCAGTACTTC. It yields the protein CATKAQGSEQYF.